The 12 T cell receptor beta chains in this list originate from one sample, sequenced in a study of PD-1 and CTLA-4 blockade in melanoma. Measured with immunoSEQ multiplex PCR; TCRdb has only the in-frame clones, and not every one. The sample has 25,000 to 35,000 clones, under 95% seen once. Here the sequenced sample was CD8+ T cells from peripheral blood, taken from a patient given anti-PD-1 treatment. These receptors all stem from a human donor with melanoma.

The chain carries TRBV27 and TRBJ1-1, with TRBD1 as a possible D gene (5 bases). CDR1 and CDR2 from the germline V gene are MNHEY and SMNVEV (reference sequence). Trimming took off 1 base at V and 1 base at J, with 13 bases between the two ends. CDR3 length: 16 residues. The CDR3 nucleotides read TGTGCCAGCAGTTTATTGTCGGGGCTGAAGAACACTGAAGCTTTCTTT. It translates to CASSLLSGLKNTEAFF.

V and J are TRBV11-3 and TRBJ2-3; D possibly uses TRBD1 or TRBD2 (6 bases each). Germline V gene lookup returns CDR1 SGHNT and CDR2 YENEEA. The CDR3 has 15 residues. Trimming took 5 bases from V and 1 from J, leaving 13 bases between them. CDR3 in DNA: TGTGCCAGCAGCACCGGGGGCTCCCGCACAGATACGCAGTATTTT. This gives the protein CASSTGGSRTDTQYF.

The chain carries TRBV9 and TRBJ2-3, with D uncertain. The CDR3 is 15 amino acids. Trimming cost V 3 bases and J 6 bases, with 17 bases left between them. Germline CDR1 reads SGDLS; CDR2 reads YYNGEE. The CDR3 DNA reads as TGTGCCAGCAGCGGCCGGGCCCTCCGTGGGGATACGCAGTATTTT. It yields the protein CASSGRALRGDTQYF.

This sequence joins TRBV28 and TRBJ2-1, with 14 bases that match TRBD2. The CDR3 is 17 amino acids. V gave up 0 bases and J gave up 7 bases; unmatched junction bases: 5. Per germline, CDR1 MDHEN and CDR2 SYDVKM. CDR3 bases: TGTGCCAGCAGTTTATGGGGGACTAGCGGGAGAGGGAATGAGCAGTTCTTC. As protein: CASSLWGTSGRGNEQFF.

The rearrangement uses TRBV4-2 and TRBJ1-2; D ambiguous. The germline CDR1 and CDR2 sequences are LGHNA and YNFKEQ. The CDR3 extends over 15 amino acids. V was shortened by 0 bases and J by 3 bases, with 11 bases between the two germline ends. The chain's CDR3 is CASSQDHELYYGYTF. CDR3 sequence (DNA): TGTGCCAGCAGCCAAGATCACGAACTCTACTATGGCTACACCTTC.

This clone was detected once. The genes are TRBV29-1 and TRBJ2-5, with 8 bases identical to TRBD2. The ends lost 3 bases at V and 2 bases at J; junction bases unmatched: 5. The length of the CDR3 is 14 residues. The germline gives CDR1 SQVTM, CDR2 ANQGSEA. DNA of the CDR3: TGCAGCGTTGAGGAGACTAGCGTTCAAGAGACCCAGTACTTC. Its translation is CSVEETSVQETQYF.

This sequence joins TRBV29-1 and TRBJ2-7; 11 bases agree with TRBD2. CDR1 is SQVTM and CDR2 is ANQGSEA in the germline V gene. This CDR3 is 14 amino acids long. With V trimmed by 3 bases and J by 2 bases, 3 bases remained unmatched. The CDR3 loop is CSVEGLAETYEQYF. CDR3 nucleotides: TGCAGCGTTGAGGGACTAGCGGAGACCTACGAGCAGTACTTC.

This clone was seen only once. The chain has TRBV6-5 and TRBJ2-6, with TRBD2 matching 7 bases. The CDR3 covers 14 residues. The V segment lost 10 bases and the J segment 3 bases; nucleotides outside the gene matches: 6. Germline assignment: CDR1 MNHEY and CDR2 SVGAGI. The CDR3 DNA follows: TGTGCCACCTACCCGGGGGGTGGGGCCAACGTCCTGACTTTC. Its translation: CATYPGGGANVLTF.

The chain links TRBV6-5 to TRBJ2-1; 10 bases align to TRBD2. CDR1 is MNHEY, CDR2 SVGAGI, per germline. This CDR3 has 15 amino acids. V dropped 7 bases and J dropped 8; count of bases not matched to a gene: 11. The CDR3 DNA is TGTGCCAGCATGCGCTCTAGCGGGAGTACAGATGAGCAGTTCTTC. This encodes CASMRSSGSTDEQFF.

The rearrangement links TRBV27 to TRBJ2-1; TRBD2 aligns across 10 bases. Unmatched junction bases numbered 12, after V lost 1 base and J lost 9 bases. This CDR3 region has 17 residues. CDR1 and CDR2 (germline): MNHEY, SMNVEV (reference sequence). CDR3 sequence: CASSLFSPSGRALEQFF. The CDR3 coding sequence is TGTGCCAGCAGTTTATTCTCCCCGAGCGGGAGGGCACTTGAGCAGTTCTTC.

The rearrangement joins TRBV7-8 to TRBJ2-3; TRBD2 aligns across 9 bases. Germline V gene data show CDR1 as SGHVS and CDR2 as FQNEAQ. CDR3 size: 16 residues. V shed 6 bases, J shed 4 bases, and the junction held 11 bases outside the gene matches. DNA of the CDR3: TGTGCCAGCAGTTTTGCTTCGGCGGGGGGGCCAGATACGCAGTATTTT. Translation: CASSFASAGGPDTQYF. The whole variable domain, filled in from reference TRBV7-8 and TRBJ2-3, reads GAGVSQSPRYKVAKRGQDVALRCDPISGHVSLFWYQQALGQGPEFLTYFQNEAQLDKSGLPSDRFFAERPEGSVSTLKIQRTQQEDSAVYLCASSFASAGGPDTQYFGPGTRLTVL.

The CDR3 is CASRKPSVNEQFF. The CDR3 DNA sequence: TGTGCCAGCAGGAAACCCAGCGTGAATGAGCAGTTCTTC. V gene TRBV7-9 combines with J gene TRBJ2-1; no clear D gene. Germline loops: CDR1 SEHNR, CDR2 FQNEAQ (reference sequence). This CDR3 spans 13 amino acids. The V gene lost 6 bases and the J gene lost 7 bases, with 13 bases spanning the gap.